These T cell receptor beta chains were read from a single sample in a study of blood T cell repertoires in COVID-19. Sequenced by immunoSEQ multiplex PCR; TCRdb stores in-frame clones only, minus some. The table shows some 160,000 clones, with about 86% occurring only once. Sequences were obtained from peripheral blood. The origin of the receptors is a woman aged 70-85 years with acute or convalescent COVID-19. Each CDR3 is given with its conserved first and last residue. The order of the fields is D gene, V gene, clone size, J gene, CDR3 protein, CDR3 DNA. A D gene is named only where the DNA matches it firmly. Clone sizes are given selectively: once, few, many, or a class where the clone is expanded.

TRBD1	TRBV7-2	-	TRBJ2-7	CASSWTGRLDEQYF	TGTGCCAGCAGCTGGACAGGGAGGCTTGACGAGCAGTACTTC
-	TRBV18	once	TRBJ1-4	CASSLQGATNEKLFF	TGTGCCAGCTCACTACAGGGTGCAACTAATGAAAAACTGTTTTTT
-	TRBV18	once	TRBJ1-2	CASSPDRNYGYTF	TGTGCCAGCTCACCCGACAGGAACTATGGCTACACCTTC
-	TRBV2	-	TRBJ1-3	CASVQGNSGNTIYF	TGTGCCAGCGTACAGGGCAACTCTGGAAACACCATATATTTT
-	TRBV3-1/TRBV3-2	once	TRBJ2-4	CASSQGPGNIQYF	TGTGCCAGCAGCCAAGGCCCCGGGAACATTCAGTACTTC
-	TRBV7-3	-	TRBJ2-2	CASSLGRTNTGELFF	TGTGCCAGCAGCTTAGGGCGGACTAACACCGGGGAGCTGTTTTTT
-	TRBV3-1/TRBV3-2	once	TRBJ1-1	CASSQDSAEAFF	TGTGCCAGCAGCCAAGATTCCGCTGAAGCTTTCTTT
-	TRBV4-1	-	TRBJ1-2	CASSQLTEANGYTF	TGCGCCAGCAGCCAGTTGACAGAAGCTAATGGCTACACCTTC
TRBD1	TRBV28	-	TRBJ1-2	CASSPPVGGDYGYTF	TGTGCCAGCAGTCCCCCAGTAGGGGGCGACTATGGCTACACCTTC
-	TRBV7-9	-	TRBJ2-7	CASSSRRPFSEQYF	TGTGCCAGCAGTTCGCGCAGGCCGTTCTCCGAGCAGTACTTC
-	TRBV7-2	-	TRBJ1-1	CASSRRGGGLVNTEAFF	TGTGCCAGCAGCCGCCGTGGGGGCGGGCTGGTGAACACTGAAGCTTTCTTT
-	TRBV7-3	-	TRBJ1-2	CASSSRGGYGYTF	TGTGCCAGCAGCTCTCGAGGGGGCTATGGCTACACCTTC
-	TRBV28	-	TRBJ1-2	CASRTMTSPGSYGYTF	TGTGCCAGCAGGACAATGACCTCTCCGGGGTCCTATGGCTACACCTTC
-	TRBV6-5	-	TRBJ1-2	CASSYNTDYGYTF	TGTGCCAGCAGTTATAACACAGACTATGGCTACACCTTC
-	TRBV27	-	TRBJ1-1	CASSQTGSHMNTEAFF	TGTGCCAGCAGTCAGACAGGAAGCCACATGAACACTGAAGCTTTCTTT